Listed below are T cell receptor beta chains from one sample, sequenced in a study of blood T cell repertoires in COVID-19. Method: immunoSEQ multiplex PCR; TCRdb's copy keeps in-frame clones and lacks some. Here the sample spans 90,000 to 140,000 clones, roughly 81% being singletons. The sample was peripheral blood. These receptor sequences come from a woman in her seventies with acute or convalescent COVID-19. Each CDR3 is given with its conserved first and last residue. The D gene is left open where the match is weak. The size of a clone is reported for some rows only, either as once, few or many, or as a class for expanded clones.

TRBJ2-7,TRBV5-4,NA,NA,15,TGTGCCAGCAGTGAAGGACGGAGTCCCCCGGGGGAGCAGTACTTC,CASSEGRSPPGEQYF
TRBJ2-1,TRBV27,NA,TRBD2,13,TGTGCCAGCAGTACCTGGCGGGAGGATGAGCAGTTCTTC,CASSTWREDEQFF
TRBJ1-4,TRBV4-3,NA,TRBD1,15,TGCGCCAGCAGCCAAGCACAGGGGGCAAGTGAAAAACTGTTTTTT,CASSQAQGASEKLFF
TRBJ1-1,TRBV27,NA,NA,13,TGTGCCAGCAAGGGGCAGGAGAACACTGAAGCTTTCTTT,CASKGQENTEAFF
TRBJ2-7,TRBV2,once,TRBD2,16,TGTGCCAGCCTAGGACTAGCGGGAGTTTCCGCACACGAGCAGTACTTC,CASLGLAGVSAHEQYF
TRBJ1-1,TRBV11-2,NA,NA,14,TGTGCCAGCAGCTTAGATGGGGAGTGGACTGAAGCTTTCTTT,CASSLDGEWTEAFF
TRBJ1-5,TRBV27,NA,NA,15,TGTGCCAGCAGTTTGGAGGGCGCGGGGTATCAGCCCCAGCATTTT,CASSLEGAGYQPQHF
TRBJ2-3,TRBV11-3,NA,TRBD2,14,TGTGCCAGCAGCCAGGGACTAGCCTCAGATACGCAGTATTTT,CASSQGLASDTQYF
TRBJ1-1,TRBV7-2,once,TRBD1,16,TGTGCCAGCAGCTGGACGGTGGCCACAGGGGCTTCCGAAGCTTTCTTT,CASSWTVATGASEAFF
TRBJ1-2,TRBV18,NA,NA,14,TGTGCCAGCTCACCACCGACAGCTAACTATGGCTACACCTTC,CASSPPTANYGYTF